The rows below give T cell receptor beta chains drawn from one sample of a study of T-cell reconstitution after alpha-beta-depleted transplantation in children. TCRdb re-derived calls from the PCR reads in MiXCR, one entry per CDR3 protein. The sample records around 420,000 distinct CDR3 sequences, 15% to 20% being singletons. The material sequenced was PBMCs, mostly from graft donor cells, taken 360 days after TCRalphabeta/CD19-depleted stem cell transplant. These TCRs come from a boy younger than two who had a stem cell transplant for Wiskott-Aldrich syndrome, so the T cells may come from the graft donor. CDR3s include the opening cysteine and the closing phenylalanine or tryptophan. The D gene is left open where the match is weak. The size field is filled for only some rows; it gives once, few, many or a size class.

clone_size d_call j_call v_call cdr3_nt cdr3_aa
few - TRBJ2-1 TRBV12-3/TRBV12-4 TGTGCCAGCAGTTTAGGGTCTAAAAGCCTTTCTTTCAATGAGCAGTTCTTC CASSLGSKSLSFNEQFF
few - TRBJ2-7 TRBV5-6 TGTGCCAGCAGCTCGGACTCTCCCGAGCAGTACTTC CASSSDSPEQYF
many - TRBJ2-2 TRBV5-1 TGCGCCAGCAGCTTTGCCGGCACCGGGGAGCTGTTTTTT CASSFAGTGELFF
few - TRBJ1-3 TRBV5-1 TGCGCCAGCAGCTTGACTTCAGAGTCTGGAAACACCATATATTTT CASSLTSESGNTIYF
few - TRBJ1-1 TRBV12-3/TRBV12-4 TGTGCCAGCAGTTTTTGGGGCTTGAACACTGAAGCTTTCTTT CASSFWGLNTEAFF
few TRBD1 TRBJ2-7 TRBV5-1 TGCGCCAGCAGCTTGATCCCAATCCGGGACAGTCTGTACGAGCAGTACTTC CASSLIPIRDSLYEQYF
few TRBD2 TRBJ2-1 TRBV20-1 TGCAGTGCAACTAGCGGGGGGGCCAATGAGCAGTTCTTC CSATSGGANEQFF
few - TRBJ1-4 TRBV15 TGTGCCACCAGCAAAGACAGAACTAATGAAAAACTGTTTTTT CATSKDRTNEKLFF
- - TRBJ2-7 TRBV6-5 TGTGCCAGCAGTTCCCCACCCTCCTACGAGCAGTACTTC CASSSPPSYEQYF
- - TRBJ2-1 TRBV20-1 TGCAGCGTTAGGGTACGAGTAACGAGCTCCTACAATGAGCAGTTCTTC CSVRVRVTSSYNEQFF
few - TRBJ1-4 TRBV12-3/TRBV12-4 TGTGCCAGCCGAAGTAGGGGTAATGAAAAACTGTTTTTT CASRSRGNEKLFF
- - TRBJ2-7 TRBV28 TGTGCCAGCCTTAACAGGGTCCCCTACGAGCAGTACTTC CASLNRVPYEQYF
- - TRBJ2-4 TRBV29-1 TGCAGCGTTGAAGGGGTAGCCAAAAACATTCAGTACTTC CSVEGVAKNIQYF
few - TRBJ2-3 TRBV27 TGTGCCAGCAGTTTTGGCAGGGGTATAGATACGCAGTATTTT CASSFGRGIDTQYF
- - TRBJ2-1 TRBV5-1 TGCGCCAGCAGCTTGACCTTCACGAGCTCCTACAATGAGCAGTTCTTC CASSLTFTSSYNEQFF
- - TRBJ2-1 TRBV24-1 TGTGCCACCAGTTCCGGGCACAATGAGCAGTTCTTC CATSSGHNEQFF
few - TRBJ2-7 TRBV7-9 TGTGCCAGCAGCTTAAGGGACGGCGGAGCCTACGAGCAGTACTTC CASSLRDGGAYEQYF
few TRBD2 TRBJ2-7 TRBV20-1 TGCAGTGCTGCCGGGACTAGCGGGAGGTACGAGCAGTACTTC CSAAGTSGRYEQYF
few - TRBJ2-5 TRBV5-8 TGTGCCAGCAGCCACACCTGGCGGTGTAGGTCCCAGTACTTC CASSHTWRCRSQYF
once - TRBJ2-3 TRBV27 TGTGCCAGCAGTCCCCAGGCCTATAGCACAGATACGCAGTATTTT CASSPQAYSTDTQYF
- - TRBJ2-7 TRBV5-1 TGCGCCAGCAGCTTGGGAGGGAAGTACTACGAGCAGTACTTC CASSLGGKYYEQYF
many TRBD1 TRBJ2-5 TRBV12-3/TRBV12-4 TGTGCCAGCAGTTTAGACGGGACAGGCCCCCAAGAGACCCAGTACTTC CASSLDGTGPQETQYF
- - TRBJ2-5 TRBV10-3 TGTGCCTCCTTAGGAGAGTACCAAGAGACCCAGTACTTC CASLGEYQETQYF
few - TRBJ1-1 TRBV7-9 TGTGCCAGCATCCTTTTGGGGCAGATGGGGGCTGAAGCTTTCTTT CASILLGQMGAEAFF
- - TRBJ2-6 TRBV12-3/TRBV12-4 TGTGCCAGCAGTCTGGAGGTCATCTCTGGGGCCAACGTCCTGACTTTC CASSLEVISGANVLTF
few - TRBJ2-1 TRBV18 TGTGCCAGCTCACCGAGTAGTGACAATGAGCAGTTCTTC CASSPSSDNEQFF